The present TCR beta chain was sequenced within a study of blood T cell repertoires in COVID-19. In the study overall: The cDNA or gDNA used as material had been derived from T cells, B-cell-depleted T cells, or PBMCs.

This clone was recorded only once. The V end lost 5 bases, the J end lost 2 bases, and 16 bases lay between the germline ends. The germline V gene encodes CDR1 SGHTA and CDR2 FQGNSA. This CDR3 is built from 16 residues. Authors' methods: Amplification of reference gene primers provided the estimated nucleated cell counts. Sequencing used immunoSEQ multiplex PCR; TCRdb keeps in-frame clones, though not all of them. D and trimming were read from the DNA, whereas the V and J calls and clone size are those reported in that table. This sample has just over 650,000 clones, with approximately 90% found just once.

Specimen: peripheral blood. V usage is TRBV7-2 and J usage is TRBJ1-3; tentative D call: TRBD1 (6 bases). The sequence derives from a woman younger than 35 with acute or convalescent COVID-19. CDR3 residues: CASSRGGGPPGNTIYF. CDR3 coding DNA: TGTGCCAGCAGCAGAGGGGGGGGTCCCCCTGGAAACACCATATATTTT.